This is a list of T cell receptor beta chains from one sample in a study of cytomegalovirus exposure and HLA in healthy donors. TCRdb's copy holds only in-frame clones and misses some; the assay was immunoSEQ multiplex PCR. The sample contains about 130,000 clones, about 80% of which appear only once. The specimen was PBMCs. These receptors originate from a man under 40 in good health and CMV-seronegative. CDR3s include the opening cysteine and the closing phenylalanine or tryptophan. D genes are given only for firm matches. Size tells how often a clone was seen (once, few, many) or the class of an expanded clone, and some rows leave it out.

d_call: NA
v_call: TRBV27
clone_size: NA
j_call: TRBJ1-5
cdr3_aa: CASTPGPNQPQHF
cdr3_nt: TGTGCCAGCACCCCAGGTCCAAATCAGCCCCAGCATTTT

d_call: TRBD2
v_call: TRBV19
clone_size: NA
j_call: TRBJ2-1
cdr3_aa: CASMRSGRRDEQFF
cdr3_nt: TGTGCCAGTATGCGAAGCGGGAGGCGGGATGAGCAGTTCTTC

d_call: TRBD2
v_call: TRBV7-2
clone_size: NA
j_call: TRBJ2-3
cdr3_aa: CATTSGTTDTQYF
cdr3_nt: TGTGCGACGACTAGCGGGACCACAGATACGCAGTATTTT

d_call: TRBD2
v_call: TRBV9
clone_size: NA
j_call: TRBJ2-5
cdr3_aa: CASSPPQAGGYETQYF
cdr3_nt: TGTGCCAGCAGCCCACCTCAAGCGGGAGGCTATGAGACCCAGTACTTC

d_call: TRBD1
v_call: TRBV2
clone_size: NA
j_call: TRBJ1-2
cdr3_aa: CASSGNSGTDGYPF
cdr3_nt: TGTGCCAGCAGTGGGAACTCCGGGACAGATGGCTACCCCTTC

d_call: NA
v_call: TRBV7-9
clone_size: once
j_call: TRBJ1-2
cdr3_aa: CASSLVQGWGYTF
cdr3_nt: TGTGCCAGCAGCTTAGTGCAGGGGTGGGGCTACACCTTC

d_call: TRBD2
v_call: TRBV18
clone_size: NA
j_call: TRBJ2-3
cdr3_aa: CASSPRTGGSKDTQYF
cdr3_nt: TGTGCCAGCTCACCACGTACGGGAGGGTCAAAAGATACGCAGTATTTT

d_call: TRBD1
v_call: TRBV4-1
clone_size: NA
j_call: TRBJ1-1
cdr3_aa: CASSQTGGAGTEAFF
cdr3_nt: TGCGCCAGCAGCCAGACAGGGGGCGCGGGAACTGAAGCTTTCTTT

d_call: TRBD2
v_call: TRBV6-5
clone_size: NA
j_call: TRBJ2-3
cdr3_aa: CASSPGTSGRLGQYF
cdr3_nt: TGTGCCAGCAGCCCCGGGACTAGCGGGAGACTAGGGCAGTATTTT

d_call: NA
v_call: TRBV4-3
clone_size: few
j_call: TRBJ1-5
cdr3_aa: CASAPGVASNQPQHF
cdr3_nt: TGCGCCAGCGCTCCCGGGGTCGCGAGCAATCAGCCCCAGCATTTT

d_call: TRBD1
v_call: TRBV7-9
clone_size: NA
j_call: TRBJ2-7
cdr3_aa: CASSRSGQGAYSYEQYF
cdr3_nt: TGTGCCAGCAGTCGATCGGGACAGGGGGCCTATTCCTACGAGCAGTACTTC

d_call: NA
v_call: TRBV30
clone_size: NA
j_call: TRBJ1-2
cdr3_aa: CAWTPLRGRRNYGYTF
cdr3_nt: TGTGCCTGGACGCCGCTAAGAGGGAGACGAAACTATGGCTACACCTTC

d_call: NA
v_call: TRBV4-3
clone_size: few
j_call: TRBJ1-1
cdr3_aa: CASSRGRGDTEAFF
cdr3_nt: TGCGCCAGCAGCCGCGGCAGGGGTGACACTGAAGCTTTCTTT

d_call: TRBD2
v_call: TRBV6-1
clone_size: NA
j_call: TRBJ2-4
cdr3_aa: CASSFAGGQGNIQYF
cdr3_nt: TGTGCCAGCAGTTTCGCGGGGGGGCAGGGGAACATTCAGTACTTC

d_call: TRBD1
v_call: TRBV28
clone_size: few
j_call: TRBJ1-1
cdr3_aa: CASSWDSNTEAFF
cdr3_nt: TGTGCCAGCAGTTGGGACAGTAACACTGAAGCTTTCTTT

d_call: TRBD2
v_call: TRBV2
clone_size: NA
j_call: TRBJ2-5
cdr3_aa: CASSTGLAGWETQYF
cdr3_nt: TGTGCCAGCAGTACCGGACTAGCGGGATGGGAGACCCAGTACTTC